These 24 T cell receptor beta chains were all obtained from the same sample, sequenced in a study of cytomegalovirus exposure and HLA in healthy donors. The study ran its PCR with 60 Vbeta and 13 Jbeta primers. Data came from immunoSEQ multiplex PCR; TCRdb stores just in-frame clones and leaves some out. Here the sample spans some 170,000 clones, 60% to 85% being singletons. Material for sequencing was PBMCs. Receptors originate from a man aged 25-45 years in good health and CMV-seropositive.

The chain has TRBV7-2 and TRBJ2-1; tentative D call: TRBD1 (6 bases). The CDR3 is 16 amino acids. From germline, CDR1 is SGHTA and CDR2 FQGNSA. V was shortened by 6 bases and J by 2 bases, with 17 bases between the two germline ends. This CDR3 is CASRPRQAQTYNEQFF. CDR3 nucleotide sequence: TGTGCCAGCAGACCAAGACAGGCGCAGACCTACAATGAGCAGTTCTTC. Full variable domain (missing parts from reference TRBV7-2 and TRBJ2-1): GAGVSQSPSNKVTEKGKDVELRCDPISGHTALYWYRQSLGQGLEFLIYFQGNSAPDKSGLPSDRFSAERTGGSVSTLTIQRTQQEDSAVYLCASRPRQAQTYNEQFFGPGTRLTVL.

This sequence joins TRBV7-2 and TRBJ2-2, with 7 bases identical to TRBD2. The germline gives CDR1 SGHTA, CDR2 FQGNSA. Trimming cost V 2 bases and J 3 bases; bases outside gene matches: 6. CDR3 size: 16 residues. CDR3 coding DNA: TGTGCCAGCAGCTTACCCCCGGGGGGTTACACCGGGGAGCTGTTTTTT. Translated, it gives CASSLPPGGYTGELFF.

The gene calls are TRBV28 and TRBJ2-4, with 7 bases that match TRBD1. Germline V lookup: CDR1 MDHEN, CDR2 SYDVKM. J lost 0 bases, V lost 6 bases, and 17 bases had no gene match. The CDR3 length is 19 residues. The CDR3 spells CASSLHGDSLELAKNIQYF. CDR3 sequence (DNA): TGTGCCAGCAGCCTTCACGGGGACAGCCTAGAACTAGCCAAAAACATTCAGTACTTC.

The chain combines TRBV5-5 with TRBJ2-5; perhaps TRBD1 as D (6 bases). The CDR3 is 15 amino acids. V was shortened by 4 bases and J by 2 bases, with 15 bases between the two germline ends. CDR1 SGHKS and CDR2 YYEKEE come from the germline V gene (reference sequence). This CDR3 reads CASSLPGQPQETQYF. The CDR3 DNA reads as TGTGCCAGCAGCCTTCCGGGACAACCTCAAGAGACCCAGTACTTC. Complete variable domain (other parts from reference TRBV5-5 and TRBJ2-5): DAGVTQSPTHLIKTRGQQVTLRCSPISGHKSVSWYQQVLGQGPQFIFQYYEKEERGRGNFPDRFSARQFPNYSSELNVNALLLGDSALYLCASSLPGQPQETQYFGPGTRLLVL.

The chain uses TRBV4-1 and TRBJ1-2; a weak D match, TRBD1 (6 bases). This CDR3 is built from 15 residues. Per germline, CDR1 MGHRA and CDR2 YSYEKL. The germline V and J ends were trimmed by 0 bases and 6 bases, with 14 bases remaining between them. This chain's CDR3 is CASSQEGGGSDGYTF. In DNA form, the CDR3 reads TGCGCCAGCAGCCAAGAGGGAGGGGGTTCTGATGGCTACACCTTC.

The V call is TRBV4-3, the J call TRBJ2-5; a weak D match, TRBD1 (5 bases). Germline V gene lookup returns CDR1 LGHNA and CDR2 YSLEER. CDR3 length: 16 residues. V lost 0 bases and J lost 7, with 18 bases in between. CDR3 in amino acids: CASSQDSQGRLTTQYF. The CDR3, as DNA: TGCGCCAGCAGCCAAGATAGCCAGGGAAGGCTTACGACCCAGTACTTC.

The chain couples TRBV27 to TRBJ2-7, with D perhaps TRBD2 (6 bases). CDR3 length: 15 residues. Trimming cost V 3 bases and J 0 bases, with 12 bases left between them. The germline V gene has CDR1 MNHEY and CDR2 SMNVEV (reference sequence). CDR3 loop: CASSFIGGTSYEQYF. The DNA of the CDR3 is TGTGCCAGCAGTTTTATAGGAGGGACCTCCTACGAGCAGTACTTC.

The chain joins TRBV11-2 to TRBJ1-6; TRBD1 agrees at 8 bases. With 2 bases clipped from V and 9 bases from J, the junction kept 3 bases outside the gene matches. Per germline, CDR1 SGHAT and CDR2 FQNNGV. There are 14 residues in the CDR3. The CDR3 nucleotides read TGTGCCAGCAGCTTACAGGGGGCGGGTTCACCCCTCCACTTT. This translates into CASSLQGAGSPLHF.

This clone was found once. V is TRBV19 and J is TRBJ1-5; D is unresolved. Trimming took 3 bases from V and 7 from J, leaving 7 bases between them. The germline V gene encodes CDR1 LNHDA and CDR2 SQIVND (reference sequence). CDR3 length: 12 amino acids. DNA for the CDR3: TGTGCCAGTAGTATTCTAGAACAGCCCCAGCATTTT. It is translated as CASSILEQPQHF. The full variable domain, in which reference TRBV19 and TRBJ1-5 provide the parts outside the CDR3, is DGGITQSPKYLFRKEGQNVTLSCEQNLNHDAMYWYRQDPGQGLRLIYYSQIVNDFQKGDIAEGYSVSREKKESFPLTVTSAQKNPTAFYLCASSILEQPQHFGDGTRLSIL.

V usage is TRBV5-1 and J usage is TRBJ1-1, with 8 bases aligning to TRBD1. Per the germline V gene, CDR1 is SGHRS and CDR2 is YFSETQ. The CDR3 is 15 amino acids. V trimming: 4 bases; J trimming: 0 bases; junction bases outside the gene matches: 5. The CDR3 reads CASSQGDRMNTEAFF. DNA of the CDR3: TGCGCCAGCAGCCAAGGGGACAGGATGAACACTGAAGCTTTCTTT.

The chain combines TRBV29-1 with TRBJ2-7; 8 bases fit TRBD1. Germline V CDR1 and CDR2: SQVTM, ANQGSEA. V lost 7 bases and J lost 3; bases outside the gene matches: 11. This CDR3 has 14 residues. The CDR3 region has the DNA TGCAGCGCGATCCAAGGACAGGGTGGCTACGAGCAGTACTTC. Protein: CSAIQGQGGYEQYF.

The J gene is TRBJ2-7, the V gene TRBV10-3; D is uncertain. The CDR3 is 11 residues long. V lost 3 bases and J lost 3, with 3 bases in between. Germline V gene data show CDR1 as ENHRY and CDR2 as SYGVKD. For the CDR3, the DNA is TGTGCCATCAGTGACGTCTACGAGCAGTACTTC. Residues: CAISDVYEQYF.

The CDR3 coding sequence is TGTGCCAGCAGTTACCAGCGGGGCTACGAGCAGTACTTC. Translated: CASSYQRGYEQYF. The chain combines TRBV6-5 with TRBJ2-7, with 7 bases matching TRBD2. The CDR3 sequence is 13 residues long. CDR1 and CDR2 (germline): MNHEY, SVGAGI. V was pared by 2 bases and J by 3 bases, with 1 base of the junction left unmatched.

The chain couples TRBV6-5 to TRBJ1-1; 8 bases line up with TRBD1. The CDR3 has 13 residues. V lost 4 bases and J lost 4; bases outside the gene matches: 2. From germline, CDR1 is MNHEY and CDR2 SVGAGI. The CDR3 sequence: CASSFTGGTEAFF. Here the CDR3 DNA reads TGTGCCAGCAGTTTCACAGGGGGCACTGAAGCTTTCTTT.

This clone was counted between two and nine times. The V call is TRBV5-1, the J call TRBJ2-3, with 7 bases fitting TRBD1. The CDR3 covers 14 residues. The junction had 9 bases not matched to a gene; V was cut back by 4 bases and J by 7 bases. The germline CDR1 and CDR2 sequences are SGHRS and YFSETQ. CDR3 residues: CASSPGTVTYTQYF. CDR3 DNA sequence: TGCGCCAGCAGCCCCGGGACAGTAACTTATACGCAGTATTTT.

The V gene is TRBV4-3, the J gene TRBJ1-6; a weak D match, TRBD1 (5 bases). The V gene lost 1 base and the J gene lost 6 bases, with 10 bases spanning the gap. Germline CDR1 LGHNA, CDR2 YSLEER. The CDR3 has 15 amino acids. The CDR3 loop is CASSQVGTFNSPLHF. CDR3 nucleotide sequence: TGCGCCAGCAGCCAAGTCGGGACTTTTAATTCACCCCTCCACTTT.

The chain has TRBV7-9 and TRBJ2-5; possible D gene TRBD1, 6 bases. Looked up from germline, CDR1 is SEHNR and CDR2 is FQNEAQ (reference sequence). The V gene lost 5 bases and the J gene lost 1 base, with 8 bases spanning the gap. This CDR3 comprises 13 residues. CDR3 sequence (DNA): TGTGCCAGCAGCCCGACAGGCCAAGAGACCCAGTACTTC. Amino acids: CASSPTGQETQYF.

This chain's CDR3 is CASSFGDNNQPQHF. CDR3 in DNA: TGCGCCAGCAGTTTCGGGGACAACAATCAGCCCCAGCATTTT. V usage is TRBV10-2 and J usage is TRBJ1-5, with TRBD1 as a possible D gene (6 bases). Trimming left V 5 bases short and J 3 bases short, with 11 bases between. Germline V CDR1 and CDR2: WSHSY, SAAADI. There are 14 residues in the CDR3.

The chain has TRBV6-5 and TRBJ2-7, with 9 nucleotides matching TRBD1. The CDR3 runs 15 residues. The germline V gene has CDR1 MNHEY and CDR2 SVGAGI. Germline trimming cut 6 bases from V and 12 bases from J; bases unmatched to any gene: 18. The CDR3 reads CASRLQGQGHGERYF. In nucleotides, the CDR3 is TGTGCCAGCAGGCTACAAGGACAGGGGCATGGTGAAAGGTACTTC.

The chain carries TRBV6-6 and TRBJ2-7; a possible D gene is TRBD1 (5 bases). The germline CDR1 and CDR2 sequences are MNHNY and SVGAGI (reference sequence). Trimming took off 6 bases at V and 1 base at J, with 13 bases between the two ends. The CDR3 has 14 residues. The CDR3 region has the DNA TGTGCCAGCAGAGCTACAGGTTTATCCTACGAGCAGTACTTC. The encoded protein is CASRATGLSYEQYF.

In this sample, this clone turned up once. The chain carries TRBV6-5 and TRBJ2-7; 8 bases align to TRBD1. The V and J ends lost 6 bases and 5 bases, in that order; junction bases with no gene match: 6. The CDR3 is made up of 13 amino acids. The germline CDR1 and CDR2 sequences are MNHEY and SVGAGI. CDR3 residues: CASSGQGSNEQYF. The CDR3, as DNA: TGTGCCAGCAGCGGACAGGGTTCTAACGAGCAGTACTTC.

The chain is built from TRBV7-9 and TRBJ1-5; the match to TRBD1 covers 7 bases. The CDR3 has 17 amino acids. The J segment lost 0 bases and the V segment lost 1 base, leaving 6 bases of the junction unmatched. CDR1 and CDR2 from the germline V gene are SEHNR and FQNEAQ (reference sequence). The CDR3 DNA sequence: TGTGCCAGCAGCTTAGGATCGGGACAGTATAGCAATCAGCCCCAGCATTTT. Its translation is CASSLGSGQYSNQPQHF.

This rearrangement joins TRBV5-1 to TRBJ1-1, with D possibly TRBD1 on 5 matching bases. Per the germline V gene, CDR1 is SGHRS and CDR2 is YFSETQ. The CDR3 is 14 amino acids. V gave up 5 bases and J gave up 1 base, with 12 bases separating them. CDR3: CASRRWGGNTEAFF. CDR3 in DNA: TGCGCCAGCAGGAGGTGGGGGGGGAACACTGAAGCTTTCTTT. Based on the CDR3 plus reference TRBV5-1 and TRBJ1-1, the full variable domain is KAGVTQTPRYLIKTRGQQVTLSCSPISGHRSVSWYQQTPGQGLQFLFEYFSETQRNKGNFPGRFSGRQFSNSRSEMNVSTLELGDSALYLCASRRWGGNTEAFFGQGTRLTVV.

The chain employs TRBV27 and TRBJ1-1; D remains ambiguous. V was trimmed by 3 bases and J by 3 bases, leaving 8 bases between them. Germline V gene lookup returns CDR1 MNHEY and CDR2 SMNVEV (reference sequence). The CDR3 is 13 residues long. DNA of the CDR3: TGTGCCAGCAGTTTCGCGGGGTACACTGAAGCTTTCTTT. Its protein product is CASSFAGYTEAFF.